This T cell receptor beta chain was obtained from a study of post-analysis software for immune sequencing data. Study-level results: Multiple sclerosis was associated with a significant reduction in normalized Chao1 diversity relative to controls. Five TRBV segments were more frequent in patients than controls; TRBV5-6, TRBV5-1 and TRBV20-1 belonged to this group.

In germline, CDR1 is SEHNR, CDR2 FQNEAQ (reference sequence). The CDR3 runs to 14 residues. With 1 base removed from V and 9 bases from J, the gap between germline ends came to 13 bases. Notes on this clonotype: Antigen: not known.

Each TCR beta cDNA library carried unique molecular identifiers. Each CDR3 protein is one row after TCRdb ran MiXCR on the PCR reads. The data show 380,000 or so distinct CDR3 sequences, less than 35% seen once. This clonotype was obtained from a girl between 10 and 17 years old with multiple sclerosis. The chain combines TRBV7-9 with TRBJ2-1; D perhaps matches TRBD2 (5 bases). The sequenced sample was blood. CDR3 coding DNA: TGTGCCAGCAGCTTAGACCGGGGTCTCCCTGAGCAGTTCTTC. Its protein product is CASSLDRGLPEQFF.